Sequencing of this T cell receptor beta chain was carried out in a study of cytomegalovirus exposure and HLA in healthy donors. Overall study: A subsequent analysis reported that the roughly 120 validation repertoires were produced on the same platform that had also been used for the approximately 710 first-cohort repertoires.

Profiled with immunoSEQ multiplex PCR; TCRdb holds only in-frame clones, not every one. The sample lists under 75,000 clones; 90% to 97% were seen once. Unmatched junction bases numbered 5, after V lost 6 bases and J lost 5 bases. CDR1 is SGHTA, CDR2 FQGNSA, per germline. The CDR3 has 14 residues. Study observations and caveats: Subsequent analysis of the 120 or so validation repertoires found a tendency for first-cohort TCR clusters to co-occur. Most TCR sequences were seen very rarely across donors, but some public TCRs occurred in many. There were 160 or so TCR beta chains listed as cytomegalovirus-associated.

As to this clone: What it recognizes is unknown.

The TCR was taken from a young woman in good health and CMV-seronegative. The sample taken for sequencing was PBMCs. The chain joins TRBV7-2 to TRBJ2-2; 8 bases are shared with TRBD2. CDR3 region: CASSRRGGTGELFF. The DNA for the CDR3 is TGTGCCAGCAGTCGCCGGGGGGGGACCGGGGAGCTGTTTTTT.